Below are 18 T cell receptor beta chains sequenced from a single sample in a study of T cell changes during pregnancy in multiple sclerosis. Profiled with immunoSEQ multiplex PCR; TCRdb holds only in-frame clones, not every one. The data contain some 14,000 clones, 85% to 90% of them singletons. Source: CD8+ T cells from peripheral blood mononuclear cells, taken in the first trimester of pregnancy. The receptor source for this set is a female donor with multiple sclerosis, enrolled in a pregnancy study.

This clone was seen a few times. The chain combines TRBV7-2 with TRBJ2-3, with D possibly TRBD2 on 6 matching bases. The CDR3 is 14 residues long. Deletions cut 2 bases from V and 6 bases from J, with 12 bases between. The germline gives CDR1 SGHTA, CDR2 FQGNSA. CDR3 DNA sequence: TGTGCCAGCAGCTTAATCGGTGGAGGGGATACGCAGTATTTT. It is translated as CASSLIGGGDTQYF. Full variable domain (remainder filled in from reference TRBV7-2 and TRBJ2-3): GAGVSQSPSNKVTEKGKDVELRCDPISGHTALYWYRQSLGQGLEFLIYFQGNSAPDKSGLPSDRFSAERTGGSVSTLTIQRTQQEDSAVYLCASSLIGGGDTQYFGPGTRLTVL.

This clone has only one observation. This CDR3 reads CASSQGPGIHEQYF. In DNA form, the CDR3 reads TGCGCCAGCAGCCAAGGGCCGGGGATTCACGAGCAGTACTTC. This chain uses TRBV4-3 with TRBJ2-7, with a possible D match to TRBD2 (5 bases). Germline CDR1 LGHNA, CDR2 YSLEER. Trimming stripped 1 base from V and 5 bases from J, with 12 bases between. This CDR3 has 14 residues.

This chain connects TRBV7-3 to TRBJ2-3, with 11 bases matching TRBD2. Trimming at V came to 5 bases and at J to 3 bases, leaving 7 bases not matched to a gene. The CDR3 contains 16 residues. Germline CDR1 and CDR2: SGHTA and FQGTGA. The CDR3 DNA is TGTGCCAGCAGCACGATAGCGGGGGGGCGTACAGATACGCAGTATTTT. Translating gives CASSTIAGGRTDTQYF.

As to this clone: A clone one base away is much larger, so this may be a read error. The V and J genes are TRBV6-4 and TRBJ2-3, with 9 bases aligning to TRBD2. The CDR3 is 15 residues long. Germline CDR1 is MRHNA and CDR2 is SNTAGT. V gave up 0 bases and J gave up 4 bases; unmatched junction bases: 2. CDR3 in amino acids: CASSDSRGGADTQYF. CDR3 DNA sequence: TGTGCCAGCAGTGACTCTCGCGGGGGGGCAGATACGCAGTATTTT.

The CDR3 sequence is CASSEYLTGTGPDGYTF. CDR3 coding DNA: TGTGCCAGCAGTGAATATCTGACCGGGACAGGGCCCGATGGCTACACCTTC. This rearrangement joins TRBV6-1 to TRBJ1-2; 9 nucleotides line up with TRBD1. The trim removed 2 bases at V and 6 bases at J, leaving 13 bases unmatched. The length of the CDR3 is 17 residues. Germline V gene sequence: CDR1 MNHNS, CDR2 SASEGT.

This clone was recorded once. The chain uses TRBV4-3 and TRBJ2-6; D is undetermined. V lost 0 bases, J lost 0 bases, and 9 bases lay in between. CDR1 and CDR2 from the germline V gene are LGHNA and YSLEER. The length of the CDR3 is 17 residues. In nucleotides, the CDR3 is TGCGCCAGCAGCCAAGACGGCACTACCTCTGGGGCCAACGTCCTGACTTTC. Translating it yields CASSQDGTTSGANVLTF.

J is TRBJ1-6 and V is TRBV11-2, with D uncertain. V lost 2 bases and J 0 bases, leaving 5 bases between the germline ends. CDR3 length equals 15 residues. Germline values: CDR1 SGHAT, CDR2 FQNNGV. The CDR3 spells CASSLPRSYNSPLHF. The CDR3 DNA is TGTGCCAGCAGCTTACCCCGCTCCTATAATTCACCCCTCCACTTT.

The chain has TRBV2 and TRBJ1-5; D not resolved. The CDR3 has 16 amino acids. Trimming cost V 2 bases and J 0 bases, with 11 bases left between them. CDR1 and CDR2 from the germline V gene are SNHLY and FYNNEI. CDR3 coding DNA: TGTGCCAGCAGTGAAAGCGGGGAATATAGCAATCAGCCCCAGCATTTT. Its protein is CASSESGEYSNQPQHF. The whole variable domain, remainder taken from reference TRBV2 and TRBJ1-5, is EPEVTQTPSHQVTQMGQEVILRCVPISNHLYFYWYRQILGQKVEFLVSFYNNEISEKSEIFDDQFSVERPDGSNFTLKIRSTKLEDSAMYFCASSESGEYSNQPQHFGDGTRLSIL.

This rearrangement joins TRBV4-1 to TRBJ2-1, with 7 nucleotides matching TRBD2. Germline V gives CDR1 MGHRA, CDR2 YSYEKL. The CDR3 runs to 17 residues. J was trimmed by 5 bases and V by 2 bases; bases with no gene match: 12. The CDR3 DNA follows: TGCGCCAGCAGCCAAACGGAAGCGGGGTTGACGGACAATGAGCAGTTCTTC. Protein: CASSQTEAGLTDNEQFF.

The gene calls are TRBV9 and TRBJ2-5; TRBD1 aligns across 11 bases. The CDR3 has 15 amino acids. In germline, CDR1 is SGDLS, CDR2 YYNGEE. V was pared by 3 bases and J by 5 bases, with 6 bases of the junction left unmatched. The CDR3 reads CASSEWTGGPETQYF. The CDR3, as DNA: TGTGCCAGCAGCGAGTGGACAGGGGGCCCGGAGACCCAGTACTTC.

Concerning this clone itself: The same CDR3 is also encoded by other DNA sequences in this sample. The chain carries TRBV5-6 and TRBJ2-1; TRBD2 matches 7 bases. The CDR3 sequence is 13 residues long. V lost 3 bases, J lost 13 bases, and 10 bases stayed unmatched. The V gene's germline CDR1 is SGHDT and CDR2 YYEEEE. The CDR3 DNA reads as TGTGCCAGCAGCTGGGGGGGACCGGGTGAACAGTTCTTC. Translating gives CASSWGGPGEQFF. The variable domain in full, with the rest retrieved from reference TRBV5-6 and TRBJ2-1, is DAGVTQSPTHLIKTRGQQVTLRCSPKSGHDTVSWYQQALGQGPQFIFQYYEEEERQRGNFPDRFSGHQFPNYSSELNVNALLLGDSALYLCASSWGGPGEQFFGPGTRLTVL.

The chain couples TRBV5-1 to TRBJ1-1, with 8 bases identical to TRBD1. This CDR3 is 15 amino acids long. The germline V gene has CDR1 SGHRS and CDR2 YFSETQ. V lost 0 bases to trimming and J lost 4 bases; unmatched junction nucleotides: 5. The chain's CDR3 is CASSLEDRVGTEAFF. Here the CDR3 DNA reads TGCGCCAGCAGCTTGGAGGACAGGGTTGGCACTGAAGCTTTCTTT.

The chain recombines TRBV7-9 with TRBJ1-2; D is undetermined. Germline assignment: CDR1 SEHNR and CDR2 FQNEAQ (reference sequence). The CDR3 runs 15 residues. V shed 8 bases and J shed 2 bases, with 18 bases lying between them. CDR3 nucleotides: TGTGCCAGCTACGGATCGGGGAGAACGAACTATGGCTACACCTTC. Translated, it gives CASYGSGRTNYGYTF.

The rearrangement uses TRBV18 and TRBJ2-5, with TRBD1 identical over 9 bases. The V segment lost 3 bases and the J segment 6 bases; nucleotides outside the gene matches: 5. Germline V gene lookup returns CDR1 KGHSH and CDR2 LQKENI. The CDR3 totals 14 residues. CDR3 nucleotides: TGTGCCAGCTCACCCGCGGGACAGGGACAGACCCAGTACTTC. This translates into CASSPAGQGQTQYF.

This clone was picked up one time. The rearrangement joins TRBV9 to TRBJ1-4, with 8 nucleotides matching TRBD1. The CDR3 sequence is 16 residues long. J gave up 2 bases and V 3 bases, and 6 bases lay outside the gene matches. The germline V gene has CDR1 SGDLS and CDR2 YYNGEE. In DNA form, the CDR3 reads TGTGCCAGCAGCGACGGACAGGGTTGGACTAATGAAAAACTGTTTTTT. Translated: CASSDGQGWTNEKLFF. Full variable domain (outside the CDR3, taken from reference TRBV9 and TRBJ1-4): DSGVTQTPKHLITATGQRVTLRCSPRSGDLSVYWYQQSLDQGLQFLIQYYNGEERAKGNILERFSAQQFPDLHSELNLSSLELGDSALYFCASSDGQGWTNEKLFFGSGTQLSVL.

The chain carries TRBV15 and TRBJ2-3; D is undetermined. Germline-derived CDR1 and CDR2 are LNHNV and YYDKDF (reference sequence). Trimming left V 0 bases short and J 0 bases short, with 7 bases between. The length of the CDR3 is 15 residues. CDR3 DNA sequence: TGTGCCACCAGCAGAGAGGGCAGGAGCACAGATACGCAGTATTTT. Translating it yields CATSREGRSTDTQYF.

This chain connects TRBV4-1 to TRBJ1-1; D perhaps matches TRBD1 (6 bases). V was clipped by 0 bases and J by 10 bases, with 15 bases between them. The length of the CDR3 is 14 residues. Germline loops: CDR1 MGHRA, CDR2 YSYEKL. For the CDR3, the DNA is TGCGCCAGCAGCCAAGAAGGGGGACCCCGGGTAGCTTTCTTT. This encodes CASSQEGGPRVAFF.

V usage is TRBV28 and J usage is TRBJ1-5; D might be TRBD1 (5 bases). Germline V CDR1 and CDR2: MDHEN, SYDVKM. The V end lost 5 bases, the J end lost 7 bases, and 12 bases lay between the germline ends. CDR3 length: 13 amino acids. The CDR3 region has the DNA TGTGCCAGCAGTGAATTTGGGGGGCAGCCCCAGCATTTT. This translates into CASSEFGGQPQHF.